This T cell receptor (beta chain) was observed in a study of a mutant IDH1 vaccine in newly diagnosed glioma. Described time point: week 11, during vaccination. Doses comprised 300 ug of mutant IDH1 20-mer peptide each, plus topical imiquimod. Produced via immunoSEQ multiplex PCR; TCRdb's table is partial and in-frame only. The sample has 55,000 to 70,000 clones, 89% seen once; the top ten hold 1.9%. With respect to this clone: Its antigen is as yet unknown.

The material was PBMCs, obtained from a glioma patient whose treatment included an IDH1 peptide vaccine. This TCR was recovered from a man aged 35 to 55 with glioma.

CDR3 nucleotides: TGTGCCAGCAGCCGAAGCGGAAATTCCAACTATGGCTACACCTTC. Translated: CASSRSGNSNYGYTF. The gene calls are TRBV14 and TRBJ1-2; D is uncertain. Trimming took 4 bases from V and 2 from J, leaving 14 bases between them. CDR1 and CDR2 (germline): SGHDN, FVKESK. This CDR3 contains 15 residues.